The text below deals with one TCR beta chain. Its antigen remains unidentified. The record has no base qualities; no much larger clone is one base away. Libraries were prepared through the immunoSEQ multiplex PCR assay. This immuneACCESS table, as held by TCRdb, lists in-frame sequences with V and J called but not all clones. Of the missing ones, under half trace to an unresolved V gene in checked studies; the others have no known cause. The sample table shows 100,000 or so clones, and 75% to 90% are seen once. Of the sample, 7.5% to 10% falls within the top ten clones. From the cysteine through the phenylalanine, the CDR3 covers 13 amino acids. The kept DNA is CDR3 alone, 39 bases in frame from the first base. V lost 5 bases and J lost 7 bases, and the count of bases not matched to a germline gene is 7. From a lookup of the germline V gene, CDR1 and CDR2 are SGHVS and FQNEAQ. The sample comes from a study of control samples from healthy donors and cancer patients (dated by TCRdb to the early 2020s).

Material for sequencing was blood. The TCR originated in a man aged 25-45 years in good health. The chain is made from TRBV7-8 and TRBJ1-2; 7 bases in the junction line up with TRBD1. The CDR3 loop reads CASSPTGFGGYTF. Here is the DNA: TGTGCCAGCAGCCCGACAGGGTTCGGTGGCTACACCTTC.